This T cell receptor beta chain appears in the sequencing data of a study of cytomegalovirus exposure and HLA in healthy donors. General study findings and limits: Cytomegalovirus association was assigned to approximately 160 TCR beta chains. Published work reported that the classifier diagnosed cytomegalovirus status with high specificity and sensitivity. Most TCR sequences were seen very rarely across donors, but some public TCRs occurred in many.

The CDR3 covers 14 residues. Trimming cost V 3 bases and J 5 bases, with 13 bases left between them. The germline CDR1 and CDR2 sequences are SGHTA and FQGTGA. Libraries were prepared by immunoSEQ multiplex PCR; TCRdb keeps only in-frame clonotypes and omits some of them. The data show approximately 140,000 clones, roughly 81% seen once. To note about this clone: The antigen remains unidentified.

Sequences were obtained from PBMCs. This chain uses TRBV7-3 with TRBJ1-1; possible D gene TRBD1, 6 bases. This receptor was obtained from a woman aged 25 to 45 in good health and CMV-seronegative. The CDR3 DNA follows: TGTGCCAGCAGCTTCACCCATGGACAGACTGAAGCTTTCTTT. This sequence encodes CASSFTHGQTEAFF.